The T cell receptor (beta chain) described here comes from a study of PD-1 blockade in mismatch repair-deficient tumors (dated by TCRdb to 2017 to 2019). In the study overall: The trial enrolled 85 to 100 consecutive patients with 12 mismatch repair-deficient cancer types between 2013 and 2016, all previously treated and progressing. Tumor-associated T cell clones in the peripheral blood of patients responding to PD-1 blockade were tracked using deep sequencing of TCR CDR3 regions. What the study reported, not specific to this receptor: After pembrolizumab, tumor-resident clones, which were often undetectable in blood before treatment, expanded rapidly and then contracted, generally ahead of radiologic responses.

For every enrolled patient, mismatch repair deficiency was confirmed by either polymerase chain reaction or immunohistochemistry. TCR sequencing was carried out for three patients who responded to pembrolizumab therapy. The phase II trial prospectively evaluated PD-1 blockade with pembrolizumab in advanced mismatch repair-deficient cancers, independent of tissue of origin. Peripheral blood T cell samples were serially collected before and at multiple times after PD-1 blockade was started. Blood sampling time points were reported as weeks after the first dose of pembrolizumab. Deletion took 0 bases off V and 7 bases off J, with a span of 9 bases between the germline ends. The germline V gene gives CDR1 as MGHRA and CDR2 as YSYEKL. Its CDR3 holds 13 amino acids, cysteine through phenylalanine. Solely the CDR3 DNA is kept, with 39 bases framed from the first base. Library creation used the immunoSEQ multiplex PCR assay. The source is immuneACCESS, and TCRdb retained only in-frame sequences with V and J called. Part of the clones is not carried over; for the studies checked, unresolved V genes explain less than half of this, and the remainder is unexplained. This sample comprises 75,000 to 80,000 clones, 70% to 90% of them detected only once. The top ten hold around 5.1% of the sample.

This clone was observed a handful of times. Its cognate antigen has yet to be identified. No qualities accompany the bases; no much larger clone lies one base away. This clonotype was obtained from an adult with mismatch repair-deficient cancer. Material: peripheral blood, obtained 44 weeks after starting pembrolizumab. The sequence links TRBV4-1 to TRBJ1-1; the D gene cannot be resolved reliably. The nucleotides read TGCGCCAGCAGCCAAGATCTACGCAGTGAAGCTTTCTTT. Translation gives CASSQDLRSEAFF.